The 32 T cell receptor beta chains below were found in one sample sequenced in a study of T-cell reconstitution after alpha-beta-depleted transplantation in children. Whole-study results and caveats: After one year, T-cell counts and TCRbeta diversity mostly came from new T cells.

What these receptors recognize is not known. Unique molecular identifiers were used to barcode this TCRbeta library. TCRdb independently ran MiXCR on the PCR reads; one entry per CDR3 protein. This table holds around 270,000 distinct CDR3 sequences, roughly 7.8% found once. The sequenced sample was peripheral blood, obtained 360 days after TCRalphabeta/CD19-depleted stem cell transplant. These receptor sequences come from a female patient aged 2-9 years who had a stem cell transplant for Fanconi anemia, so the T cells may come from the graft donor.

This clonotype was picked up many times. The chain joins TRBV12-3 or TRBV12-4 to TRBJ1-5, with TRBD1 as a possible D gene (5 bases). The CDR3 loop spans 15 amino acids. Between the trimmed V and J ends, which lost 6 bases and 2 bases, there was a span of 14 bases. Written as DNA, the CDR3 is TGTGCCAGCAGCCACGGCCTGGGGGGCAATCAGCCCCAGCATTTT. Protein product: CASSHGLGGNQPQHF.

This clonotype showed up many times. The chain employs TRBV12-3 or TRBV12-4 and TRBJ1-5, with D tentatively TRBD1 (5 bases). V dropped 3 bases and J dropped 7 bases, with 13 bases sitting between them. CDR3 size: 14 residues. For the CDR3, the DNA is TGTGCCAGCAGTTTCCGACACAGGACCCAGCCCCAGCATTTT. Its protein product is CASSFRHRTQPQHF.

CDR3 sequence reads: CASSLEEGIGELFF. The DNA of the CDR3 is TGTGCCAGCAGTTTAGAGGAGGGGATCGGGGAGCTGTTTTTT. The chain couples TRBV27 to TRBJ2-2; a weak D match, TRBD2 (6 bases). Germline V gene sequence: CDR1 MNHEY, CDR2 SMNVEV (reference sequence). The CDR3 covers 14 residues. The V end was cut by 2 bases, the J end by 7 bases, with 11 bases between.

The table lists this clonotype with a few counts. The V call is TRBV18, the J call TRBJ2-3; 11 bases fit TRBD2. This CDR3 is 15 amino acids long. The germline gives CDR1 KGHSH, CDR2 LQKENI. V shed 3 bases and J 6 bases; nucleotides not matched to a gene: 5. The DNA of the CDR3 is TGTGCCAGCTCACCGACTAGCGGGGTGTCGGATACGCAGTATTTT. It encodes CASSPTSGVSDTQYF. The full variable domain, completed using reference TRBV18 and TRBJ2-3, is NAGVMQNPRHLVRRRGQEARLRCSPMKGHSHVYWYRQLPEEGLKFMVYLQKENIIDESGMPKERFSAEFPKEGPSILRIQQVVRGDSAAYFCASSPTSGVSDTQYFGPGTRLTVL.

At least ten counts were recorded for this clonotype. This rearrangement joins TRBV7-9 to TRBJ2-1; 12 bases match TRBD2. CDR1 and CDR2 from the germline V gene are SEHNR and FQNEAQ (reference sequence). The ends lost 6 bases at V and 0 bases at J; junction bases unmatched: 12. This CDR3 has 19 residues. CDR3 sequence (DNA): TGTGCCAGCAGAATCGGACTAGCGGGAAAAATAAGCTCCTACAATGAGCAGTTCTTC. Translated, it gives CASRIGLAGKISSYNEQFF.

This clonotype was detected a few times. This chain connects TRBV13 to TRBJ2-7, with D hard to call. CDR3 length equals 14 residues. Germline V gene sequence: CDR1 PRHDT, CDR2 FYEKMQ (reference sequence). V was trimmed by 2 bases and J by 6 bases, leaving 14 bases between them. The CDR3 here is CASSLWLRIGEQYF. In nucleotides, the CDR3 is TGTGCCAGCAGCTTATGGCTCCGGATCGGCGAGCAGTACTTC. Filled out from reference TRBV13 and TRBJ2-7, the complete variable domain reads AAGVIQSPRHLIKEKRETATLKCYPIPRHDTVYWYQQGPGQDPQFLISFYEKMQSDKGSIPDRFSAQQFSDYHSELNMSSLELGDSALYFCASSLWLRIGEQYFGPGTRLTVT.

This clonotype showed up just a few times. V gene TRBV20-1 combines with J gene TRBJ2-1; TRBD1 agrees at 9 bases. The CDR3 runs to 11 residues. Trimming took 6 bases from V and 10 from J; bases not matched to a gene: 4. Germline values: CDR1 DFQATT, CDR2 SNEGSKA (reference sequence). CDR3 sequence: CSADTGGEQFF. As DNA, the CDR3 is TGCAGTGCAGATACAGGGGGCGAGCAGTTCTTC.

This clonotype was recorded at least ten times. The chain joins TRBV28 to TRBJ2-1; 11 nucleotides agree with TRBD2. Unmatched junction bases numbered 15, after V lost 2 bases and J lost 6 bases. The CDR3 is 19 amino acids. CDR1 MDHEN and CDR2 SYDVKM come from the germline V gene. CDR3 nucleotides: TGTGCCAGCAGTTTAGAAGGGCGAATAGCGGGAGGGCCGTCCAATGAGCAGTTCTTC. Translation gives CASSLEGRIAGGPSNEQFF.

There are a few counts of this clonotype. The chain is built from TRBV18 and TRBJ2-7; D possibly matches TRBD1 or TRBD2 (5 bases each). The ends were cut back, 3 bases at V and 4 bases at J, with 16 bases in the middle. The CDR3 totals 15 residues. CDR1 KGHSH and CDR2 LQKENI come from the germline V gene. The CDR3 here is CASSPTIRGRYEQYF. In nucleotides, the CDR3 is TGTGCCAGCTCACCTACCATAAGGGGACGATACGAGCAGTACTTC.

This clonotype was observed many times. V and J are TRBV6-1 and TRBJ2-6; D possibly matches TRBD1 or TRBD2 (5 bases each). The CDR3 loop spans 15 amino acids. Germline-derived CDR1 and CDR2 are MNHNS and SASEGT. V lost 6 bases and J lost 3, with 12 bases in between. CDR3 sequence (DNA): TGTGCCAGCAGCGAGAGGGGCGGTGGGGCCAACGTCCTGACTTTC. It translates to CASSERGGGANVLTF.

This clonotype was counted at least ten times. The gene calls are TRBV6-2 or TRBV6-3 and TRBJ2-1; no clear D gene. Between the trimmed V and J ends, which lost 2 bases and 8 bases, there was a span of 22 bases. Looked up from germline, CDR1 is MNHEY and CDR2 is SVGEGT. The CDR3 contains 17 residues. CDR3 sequence reads: CASSYPSILPLFDEQFF. The CDR3 coding sequence is TGTGCCAGCAGTTACCCCTCGATACTGCCTCTGTTCGATGAGCAGTTCTTC.

Points on this clonotype: Given the absence of the conserved phenylalanine or tryptophan at the CDR3 end, a read error is likely. This sequence joins TRBV27 and TRBJ1-1; TRBD1 matches at 11 bases. The CDR3 extends over 13 amino acids. Germline V lookup: CDR1 MNHEY, CDR2 SMNVEV (reference sequence). V was clipped by 6 bases and J by 5 bases; unmatched bases: 2. CDR3 sequence: CASRGQGVTEAFL. In nucleotides, the CDR3 is TGTGCCAGCAGGGGACAGGGGGTTACTGAAGCTTTCCTT.

The J gene is TRBJ2-6, the V gene TRBV28, with 11 bases identical to TRBD2. Germline V lookup: CDR1 MDHEN, CDR2 SYDVKM. J was trimmed by 0 bases and V by 6 bases; bases with no gene match: 7. This CDR3 has 18 amino acids. CDR3 protein: CASRGNGLAGSGANVLTF. Written as DNA, the CDR3 is TGTGCCAGCAGGGGTAACGGACTAGCGGGCTCTGGGGCCAACGTCCTGACTTTC.

This clonotype was seen many times. CDR3 bases: TGCGCCAGCTCCCGAGGTAGCGGGGTCAATGAGCAGTTCTTC. It codes for CASSRGSGVNEQFF. This rearrangement joins TRBV5-1 to TRBJ2-1, with 8 bases fitting TRBD2. V dropped 7 bases and J dropped 6; count of bases not matched to a gene: 9. Germline V gives CDR1 SGHRS, CDR2 YFSETQ. CDR3 length: 14 residues.

The V call is TRBV13, the J call TRBJ2-5; 8 bases line up with TRBD1. The CDR3 spans 14 residues. The germline V gene encodes CDR1 PRHDT and CDR2 FYEKMQ (reference sequence). J was trimmed by 1 base and V by 9 bases; bases with no gene match: 7. The CDR3 region has the DNA TGTGCCAGTAAAAAACAGGGGGGCCAAGAGACCCAGTACTTC. It codes for CASKKQGGQETQYF.

The sample holds many counts of this clonotype. This chain joins TRBV12-3 or TRBV12-4 and TRBJ2-7, with TRBD2 matching over 7 bases. The CDR3 has 14 amino acids. Trimming at V came to 2 bases and at J to 3 bases, leaving 4 bases not matched to a gene. The CDR3 loop is CASSLPGRSYEQYF. The CDR3 bases are TGTGCCAGCAGTTTACCCGGGAGGAGCTACGAGCAGTACTTC.

This clonotype has only a few counts. The chain employs TRBV13 and TRBJ2-3, with 15 bases fitting TRBD2. The CDR3 has 20 residues. Trimming removed 4 bases from V and 2 bases from J; junction bases left unmatched: 13. CDR1 and CDR2 from the germline V gene are PRHDT and FYEKMQ (reference sequence). The CDR3 protein is CASSSPGLAGGPDFTDTQYF. The CDR3 DNA is TGTGCCAGCAGCTCGCCGGGACTAGCGGGGGGCCCCGACTTCACAGATACGCAGTATTTT.

Ten or more counts support this clonotype. V gene TRBV5-6 combines with J gene TRBJ2-7; D is unresolved. This CDR3 contains 13 residues. Trimming cost V 4 bases and J 4 bases, with 12 bases left between them. CDR1 SGHDT and CDR2 YYEEEE come from the germline V gene. CDR3 nucleotides: TGTGCCAGCAGCCCAGGACCATTATACGAGCAGTACGTC. Translated, it gives CASSPGPLYEQYV.

This clonotype was seen a handful of times. This rearrangement joins TRBV20-1 to TRBJ1-1; D is possibly TRBD1 (5 bases). The germline V gene encodes CDR1 DFQATT and CDR2 SNEGSKA (reference sequence). The CDR3 extends over 9 amino acids. This CDR3 reads CIVGGEAFF. In DNA form, the CDR3 reads TGCATCGTCGGGGGGGAGGCTTTCTTT.

This clonotype has ten or more counts. The chain combines TRBV7-9 with TRBJ2-7; no firm D call. V was clipped by 5 bases and J by 6 bases, with 8 bases between them. The CDR3 spans 11 residues. CDR1 is SEHNR, CDR2 FQNEAQ, per germline (reference sequence). The CDR3: CASSPFGEQYF. Here the CDR3 DNA reads TGTGCCAGCAGCCCCTTTGGCGAGCAGTACTTC.

In its sample, this clonotype was seen many times. This chain connects TRBV12-3 or TRBV12-4 to TRBJ1-5; D ambiguous. The CDR3 extends over 12 amino acids. V lost 3 bases and J 7 bases, leaving 7 bases between the germline ends. CDR3 nucleotides: TGTGCCAGCAGTTTCGGAGGACAGCCCCAGCATTTT. It encodes CASSFGGQPQHF.

This clonotype has ten or more counts. The rearrangement joins TRBV6-1 to TRBJ2-4; D unclear. Trimming removed 7 bases from V and 0 bases from J, with 16 bases in between. The CDR3 extends over 16 amino acids. Germline V gives CDR1 MNHNS, CDR2 SASEGT. The CDR3 is CASTSRALRAKNIQYF. Written as DNA, the CDR3 is TGTGCCAGCACCTCACGAGCATTACGAGCCAAAAACATTCAGTACTTC.

The rearrangement uses TRBV20-1 and TRBJ1-2; TRBD1 matches at 8 bases. The CDR3 spans 11 residues. Looked up from germline, CDR1 is DFQATT and CDR2 is SNEGSKA (reference sequence). Unmatched junction bases numbered 4, after V lost 5 bases and J lost 8 bases. DNA of the CDR3: TGCAGTGCTGGAGGACAGGGAGGCTACACCTTC. Translated: CSAGGQGGYTF.

The table lists this clonotype with many counts. J is TRBJ1-3 and V is TRBV20-1, with a weak D call TRBD1 (5 bases). The V end lost 5 bases, the J end lost 1 base, and 12 bases lay between the germline ends. Germline CDR1 DFQATT, CDR2 SNEGSKA (reference sequence). CDR3 size: 14 residues. The CDR3 spells CSARYGASGNTIYF. CDR3 DNA: TGCAGTGCTCGGTACGGGGCTTCTGGAAACACCATATATTTT.

There are a few counts of this clonotype. The V and J genes are TRBV11-2 and TRBJ1-4; 9 bases agree with TRBD1. Looked up from germline, CDR1 is SGHAT and CDR2 is FQNNGV. This CDR3 is 16 amino acids long. V gave up 5 bases and J gave up 8 bases; unmatched junction bases: 12. The CDR3 sequence: CASSPGQGWVGEKLFF. The CDR3, as DNA: TGTGCCAGCAGCCCGGGACAGGGTTGGGTTGGGGAAAAACTGTTTTTT.

This clonotype was found many times. The chain combines TRBV28 with TRBJ2-7, with TRBD1 identical over 10 bases. With V trimmed by 5 bases and J by 5 bases, 3 bases remained unmatched. The CDR3 is 13 amino acids. Per germline, CDR1 MDHEN and CDR2 SYDVKM. As DNA, the CDR3 is TGTGCCAGCAGTCCCGGGACAGGGGACGAGCAGTACTTC. It codes for CASSPGTGDEQYF. The whole variable domain, remainder taken from reference TRBV28 and TRBJ2-7, is DVKVTQSSRYLVKRTGEKVFLECVQDMDHENMFWYRQDPGLGLRLIYFSYDVKMKEKGDIPEGYSVSREKKERFSLILESASTNQTSMYLCASSPGTGDEQYFGPGTRLTVT.

This clonotype has only a few counts. The V gene is TRBV5-1, the J gene TRBJ1-5, with D perhaps matching TRBD1 (5 bases). This CDR3 has 13 residues. Germline lookup yields CDR1 SGHRS and CDR2 YFSETQ. Deletions cut 4 bases from V and 9 bases from J, with 14 bases between. The chain's CDR3 is CASSRGPGRPQHF. CDR3 DNA sequence: TGCGCCAGCAGCCGGGGACCGGGTCGGCCCCAGCATTTT.

This clonotype was counted only a few times. The CDR3 region is CATSPTKGPYNEQFF. DNA for the CDR3: TGTGCCACCAGCCCGACGAAGGGCCCCTACAATGAGCAGTTCTTC. The chain uses TRBV15 and TRBJ2-1, with no clear D. Trimming took off 5 bases at V and 2 bases at J, with 13 bases between the two ends. CDR3 size: 15 residues. Germline CDR1 reads LNHNV; CDR2 reads YYDKDF (reference sequence).

This clonotype was detected ten times or more. The rearrangement uses TRBV24-1 and TRBJ2-3; either TRBD1 or TRBD2 may supply D (6 bases each). V was pared by 8 bases and J by 2 bases, with 19 bases between. The CDR3 has 16 amino acids. Germline V gene data show CDR1 as KGHDR and CDR2 as SFDVKD. In DNA, the CDR3 is TGTGCCACCATCGGTAGTTCGGGGGCCTCCACAGATACGCAGTATTTT. Protein product: CATIGSSGASTDTQYF.

This clonotype was detected ten times or more. J is TRBJ1-5 and V is TRBV7-2; TRBD1 matches at 11 bases. V dropped 5 bases and J dropped 1; count of bases not matched to a gene: 4. The CDR3 extends over 16 amino acids. Looked up from germline, CDR1 is SGHTA and CDR2 is FQGNSA. Here the CDR3 reads CASSPGTGGSNQPQHF. In DNA, the CDR3 is TGTGCCAGCAGCCCCGGGACAGGGGGGAGCAATCAGCCCCAGCATTTT.

Turning to this clonotype: The final CDR3 position lacks the conserved phenylalanine or tryptophan, pointing to a likely read error. This chain joins TRBV12-3 or TRBV12-4 and TRBJ1-2, with D uncertain. The V end lost 1 base, the J end lost 1 base, and 4 bases lay between the germline ends. The CDR3 contains 13 residues. The CDR3 coding sequence is TGTGCCAGCAGTTTAGACAATAACTATGGCTACACCTGC. It yields the protein CASSLDNNYGYTC.

Many counts were recorded for this clonotype. The chain uses TRBV3-1 and TRBJ1-5; D remains unclear. Germline values: CDR1 LGHDT, CDR2 YNNKEL (reference sequence). V dropped 3 bases and J dropped 0 bases, with 3 bases sitting between them. CDR3 size: 13 residues. CDR3 nucleotides: TGTGCCAGCAGCCAGGGTAGCAATCAGCCCCAGCATTTT. Protein: CASSQGSNQPQHF.